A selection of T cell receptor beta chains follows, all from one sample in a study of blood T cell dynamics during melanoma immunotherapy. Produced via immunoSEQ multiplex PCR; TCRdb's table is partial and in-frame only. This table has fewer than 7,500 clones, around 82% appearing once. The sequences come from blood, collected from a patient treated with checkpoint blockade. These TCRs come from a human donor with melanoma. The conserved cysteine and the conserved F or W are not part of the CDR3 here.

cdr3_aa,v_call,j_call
ASSFGTGNQPQH,TRBV28,TRBJ1-5
ASSGRQGMNTEAF,TRBV25-1,TRBJ1-1
ASSTGGFGVQPQH,TRBV19,TRBJ1-5
ASSASGGGSEQY,TRBV7-9,TRBJ2-7
ASSLGQGGEQY,TRBV5-1,TRBJ2-7
ASRPSGAFPSYEQY,TRBV28,TRBJ2-7
ASRFSGRAPYEQY,TRBV28,TRBJ2-7
ASSVEGLALTDTQY,TRBV9,TRBJ2-3
ASSSQGGGNYGYT,TRBV28,TRBJ1-2
ASSFNPSSGRAAYEQY,TRBV28,TRBJ2-7
ASSPGQGREKLF,TRBV4-2,TRBJ1-4
ASSMGRDYEQY,TRBV6-1,TRBJ2-7
ASSLIDRYYEQY,TRBV28,TRBJ2-7
ASSKGGTASYEQY,TRBV19,TRBJ2-7